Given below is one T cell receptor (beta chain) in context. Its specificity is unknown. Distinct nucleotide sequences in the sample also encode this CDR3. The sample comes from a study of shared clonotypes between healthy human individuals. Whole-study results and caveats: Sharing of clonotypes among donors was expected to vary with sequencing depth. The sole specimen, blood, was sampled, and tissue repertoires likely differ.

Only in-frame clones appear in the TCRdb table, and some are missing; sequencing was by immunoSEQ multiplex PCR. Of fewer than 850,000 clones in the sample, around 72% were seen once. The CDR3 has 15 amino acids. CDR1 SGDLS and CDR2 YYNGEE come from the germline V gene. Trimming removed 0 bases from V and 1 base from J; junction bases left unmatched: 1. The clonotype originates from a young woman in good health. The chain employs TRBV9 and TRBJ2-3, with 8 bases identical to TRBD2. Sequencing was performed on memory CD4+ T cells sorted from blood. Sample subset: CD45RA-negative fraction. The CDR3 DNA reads TGTGCCAGCAGCGTAGACGGGAGGGGCACAGATACGCAGTATTTT. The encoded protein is CASSVDGRGTDTQYF.